This T cell receptor (beta chain) is from a study of cytomegalovirus exposure and HLA in healthy donors. Study conclusions and caveats: TCR beta sequences reportedly predicted most subjects' HLA-A and HLA-B alleles accurately. 87-base-pair reads could not separate some V segments, including TRBV6-2 and TRBV6-3.

The CDR3 is 17 residues long. V was clipped by 2 bases and J by 0 bases; unmatched bases: 4. In germline, CDR1 is SGHRS, CDR2 YFSETQ. The PCR contained 60 Vbeta and 13 Jbeta primers. Measured with immunoSEQ multiplex PCR; TCRdb has only the in-frame clones, and not every one. The data contain about 120,000 clones, 9.5% of them singletons. On this clone: Its antigen is currently unknown.

The sample taken for sequencing was PBMCs. This TCR derives from a man under 40 in good health and CMV-seronegative. This chain links TRBV5-1 with TRBJ2-6; 8 bases are a match to TRBD2. CDR3 in amino acids: CASSLAGEVSGANVLTF. CDR3 nucleotides: TGCGCCAGCAGCTTAGCGGGAGAGGTCTCTGGGGCCAACGTCCTGACTTTC.